The 21 T cell receptor beta chains presented below share a single source sample, sequenced in a study of T-cell reconstitution after alpha-beta-depleted transplantation in children. It was with unique molecular identifiers that the TCRbeta library was prepared. TCRdb used MiXCR to reprocess the PCR reads, holding one entry per CDR3 protein. The sample lists 330,000 or so distinct CDR3 sequences; about a tenth were seen once. Here the sequenced sample was PBMCs from the stem cell graft donor, taken from the stem cell graft. The receptors come from a human donor who donated a stem cell graft to a child with acute lymphoblastic leukemia.

This clonotype was seen many times. The gene calls are TRBV5-1 and TRBJ2-1; 11 bases fit TRBD2. Trimming took 3 bases from V and 6 from J; bases not matched to a gene: 5. This CDR3 spans 15 amino acids. Germline CDR1 SGHRS, CDR2 YFSETQ. Written as DNA, the CDR3 is TGCGCCAGCAGCTATCTAGCGGGAGGAAGCAATGAGCAGTTCTTC. Translated: CASSYLAGGSNEQFF.

This clonotype showed up many times. The gene calls are TRBV12-3 or TRBV12-4 and TRBJ2-3; 8 nucleotides agree with TRBD1. Trimming removed 3 bases from V and 3 bases from J; junction bases left unmatched: 5. The CDR3 is made up of 15 amino acids. The DNA for the CDR3 is TGTGCCAGCAGTTTTCTCTGGACAGGGACAGATACGCAGTATTTT. It yields the protein CASSFLWTGTDTQYF.

There are a few counts of this clonotype. The chain is built from TRBV15 and TRBJ2-7; D perhaps matches TRBD1 (5 bases). From germline, CDR1 is LNHNV and CDR2 YYDKDF (reference sequence). The V gene lost 0 bases and the J gene lost 0 bases, with 9 bases spanning the gap. The CDR3 has 15 residues. CDR3 sequence reads: CATSRDSQGSYEQYF. CDR3 nucleotides: TGTGCCACCAGCAGAGATAGTCAGGGCTCCTACGAGCAGTACTTC.

This clonotype was observed many times. The J gene is TRBJ2-3, the V gene TRBV2; a weak D match, TRBD2 (5 bases). Germline V gene data show CDR1 as SNHLY and CDR2 as FYNNEI. The CDR3 sequence is 15 residues long. V was trimmed by 1 base and J by 0 bases, leaving 8 bases between them. This CDR3 reads CASSEGTHSTDTQYF. In DNA form, the CDR3 reads TGTGCCAGCAGTGAAGGGACTCATAGCACAGATACGCAGTATTTT.

The V gene is TRBV20-1, the J gene TRBJ2-1, with 7 bases aligning to TRBD2. J lost 4 bases, V lost 3 bases, and 3 bases had no gene match. Germline CDR1 reads DFQATT; CDR2 reads SNEGSKA (reference sequence). The CDR3 length is 13 residues. The CDR3 bases are TGCAGTGCTAGGGATAGCGGGTACAATGAGCAGTTCTTC. Amino acid sequence: CSARDSGYNEQFF.

This clonotype was found many times. The chain employs TRBV5-1 and TRBJ2-3; TRBD1 matches 12 bases. V dropped 3 bases and J dropped 3; count of bases not matched to a gene: 5. The CDR3 extends over 16 amino acids. Germline CDR1 is SGHRS and CDR2 is YFSETQ. CDR3 residues: CASSSRDRGPTDTQYF. CDR3 nucleotides: TGCGCCAGCAGCTCACGGGACAGGGGGCCGACAGATACGCAGTATTTT.

This clonotype has more than one count but fewer than ten. The gene calls are TRBV7-2 and TRBJ2-1, with TRBD2 identical over 7 bases. CDR1 is SGHTA, CDR2 FQGNSA, per germline. The V gene end was trimmed by 1 base and the J gene end by 9 bases; junction bases not matched to a gene: 6. This CDR3 region has 14 residues. In nucleotides, the CDR3 is TGTGCCAGCAGCTTAGGGGGGGGGTCAGGTGAGCAGTTCTTC. As protein: CASSLGGGSGEQFF.

The chain employs TRBV4-3 and TRBJ2-1; a weak D match, TRBD2 (5 bases). Germline CDR1 is LGHNA and CDR2 is YSLEER. Trimming left V 0 bases short and J 5 bases short, with 17 bases between. CDR3 length: 17 amino acids. CDR3 coding DNA: TGCGCCAGCAGCCAAGATAGTGCCGGACCGACTAACAATGAGCAGTTCTTC. It specifies CASSQDSAGPTNNEQFF.

The chain joins TRBV5-1 to TRBJ1-1, with TRBD1 matching 7 bases. The ends lost 7 bases at V and 2 bases at J; junction bases unmatched: 11. Germline V gives CDR1 SGHRS, CDR2 YFSETQ. The CDR3 is 15 amino acids. The CDR3 loop is CASGFEGARNTEAFF. The CDR3 DNA sequence: TGCGCCAGCGGATTTGAGGGGGCGAGAAACACTGAAGCTTTCTTT.

CDR3 protein: CASSLRFGDDSKETQYF. The CDR3 coding sequence is TGTGCCAGCAGTTTAAGATTCGGTGACGACTCGAAAGAGACCCAGTACTTC. The chain is built from TRBV12-3 or TRBV12-4 and TRBJ2-5; D gene uncertain. The CDR3 covers 17 residues. V dropped 2 bases and J dropped 3 bases, with 19 bases sitting between them.

The chain employs TRBV27 and TRBJ2-3; the D gene is possibly TRBD2 (6 bases). Trimming took 6 bases from V and 2 from J, leaving 12 bases between them. CDR1 is MNHEY, CDR2 SMNVEV, per germline (reference sequence). CDR3 length: 14 residues. The CDR3 coding sequence is TGTGCCAGCAGATGGGTAGCGGCCACAGATACGCAGTATTTT. This encodes CASRWVAATDTQYF.

The table lists this clonotype with many counts. The V and J genes are TRBV7-2 and TRBJ2-3; the match to TRBD1 covers 12 bases. The germline gives CDR1 SGHTA, CDR2 FQGNSA. Trimming took 3 bases from V and 3 from J; bases not matched to a gene: 4. The CDR3 length is 16 residues. The DNA of the CDR3 is TGTGCCAGCAGCTTCCCGGGACAGGGGGCAACAGATACGCAGTATTTT. It specifies CASSFPGQGATDTQYF.

The chain combines TRBV29-1 with TRBJ2-6; the D is unclear. V shed 7 bases and J shed 4 bases, with 11 bases lying between them. The CDR3 spans 13 residues. The germline V gene has CDR1 SQVTM and CDR2 ANQGSEA. The CDR3 coding sequence is TGCAGCGCGGCGAAGTCCGGGGCCAACGTCCTGACTTTC. Protein product: CSAAKSGANVLTF.

Ten or more counts support this clonotype. This chain's CDR3 is CSAGKTRDTQYF. DNA for the CDR3: TGCAGTGCCGGGAAGACCAGAGATACGCAGTATTTT. This chain links TRBV20-1 with TRBJ2-3; tentatively, D is TRBD2 (5 bases). From germline, CDR1 is DFQATT and CDR2 SNEGSKA (reference sequence). Trimming left V 6 bases short and J 5 bases short, with 12 bases between. The CDR3 loop spans 12 amino acids.

As regards this clonotype: A much larger clone lies one base from this, so it may be a read error. The chain employs TRBV4-1 and TRBJ2-7, with 10 bases that match TRBD2. The CDR3 has 16 amino acids. Germline CDR1 reads MGHRA; CDR2 reads YSYEKL. In DNA, the CDR3 is TGCGCCAGCAGCAAAGACTTTGATAGTAGCGGGAGGAATCGGGACTTC. This encodes CASSKDFDSSGRNRDF.

This chain connects TRBV7-2 to TRBJ2-7; 10 bases are shared with TRBD2. The CDR3 is 16 amino acids. V lost 7 bases to trimming and J lost 2 bases; unmatched junction nucleotides: 11. CDR1 and CDR2 (germline): SGHTA, FQGNSA. The CDR3 DNA sequence: TGTGCCAGCACCCCTCGGGGCCTAGCGGGAGCCTACGAGCAGTACTTC. It yields the protein CASTPRGLAGAYEQYF.

The rearrangement uses TRBV5-1 and TRBJ2-7; D possibly corresponds to TRBD1 (5 bases). The V gene lost 0 bases and the J gene lost 1 base, with 11 bases spanning the gap. This CDR3 contains 15 residues. CDR1 and CDR2 (germline): SGHRS, YFSETQ. The CDR3 region has the DNA TGCGCCAGCAGCTTGGCAACAGGTCTTTCCTACGAGCAGTACTTC. Protein sequence: CASSLATGLSYEQYF. The whole variable domain, filled in from reference TRBV5-1 and TRBJ2-7, reads KAGVTQTPRYLIKTRGQQVTLSCSPISGHRSVSWYQQTPGQGLQFLFEYFSETQRNKGNFPGRFSGRQFSNSRSEMNVSTLELGDSALYLCASSLATGLSYEQYFGPGTRLTVT.

This clonotype came up a few times. V and J are TRBV5-6 and TRBJ2-1; a weak D match, TRBD2 (5 bases). In germline, CDR1 is SGHDT, CDR2 YYEEEE. Trimming removed 2 bases at V and 9 bases at J, with 18 bases between. This CDR3 spans 15 amino acids. The CDR3 loop reads CASSFPSPIGPEQFF. The DNA of the CDR3 is TGTGCCAGCAGCTTCCCTAGCCCAATCGGGCCTGAGCAGTTCTTC.

The chain links TRBV28 to TRBJ2-2; 8 bases agree with TRBD1. Germline assignment: CDR1 MDHEN and CDR2 SYDVKM. The CDR3 is made up of 16 amino acids. Trimming removed 4 bases from V and 0 bases from J; junction bases left unmatched: 4. The CDR3: CASSSRDRPNTGELFF. The CDR3 DNA follows: TGTGCCAGCAGTTCCCGGGACAGGCCGAACACCGGGGAGCTGTTTTTT.

The rearrangement joins TRBV28 to TRBJ1-5, with D possibly matching TRBD1 (5 bases). The CDR3 has 13 residues. The V and J ends lost 11 bases and 6 bases respectively, with 17 bases between them. Germline values: CDR1 MDHEN, CDR2 SYDVKM. CDR3 coding DNA: TGTGCCGTTACAGGACCTCGGATTCAGCCCCAGCATTTT. Encoded protein: CAVTGPRIQPQHF.

The table lists this clonotype with a few counts. CDR3: CAISILAQNNEQFF. Written as DNA, the CDR3 is TGTGCCATCAGTATCCTAGCGCAAAACAATGAGCAGTTCTTC. V and J are TRBV10-3 and TRBJ2-1; possible D gene TRBD2, 6 bases. This CDR3 spans 14 amino acids. Germline V CDR1 and CDR2: ENHRY, SYGVKD. V lost 5 bases and J lost 5, with 13 bases in between.